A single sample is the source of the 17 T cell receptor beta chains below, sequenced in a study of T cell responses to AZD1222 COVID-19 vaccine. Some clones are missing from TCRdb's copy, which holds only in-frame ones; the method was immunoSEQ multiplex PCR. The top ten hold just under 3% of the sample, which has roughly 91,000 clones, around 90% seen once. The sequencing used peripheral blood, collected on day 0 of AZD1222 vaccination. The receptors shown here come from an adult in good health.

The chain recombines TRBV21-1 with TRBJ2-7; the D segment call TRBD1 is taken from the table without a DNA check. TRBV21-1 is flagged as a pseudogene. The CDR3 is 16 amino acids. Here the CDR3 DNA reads TGTGCCAGCAGCTCCCAGGAGGGACAGTCGTCCTACGAGCAGTACGTC. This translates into CASSSQEGQSSYEQYV.

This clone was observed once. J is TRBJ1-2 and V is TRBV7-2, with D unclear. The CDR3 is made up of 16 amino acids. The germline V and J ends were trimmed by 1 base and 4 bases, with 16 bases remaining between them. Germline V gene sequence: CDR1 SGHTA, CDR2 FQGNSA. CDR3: CASSLDSYARFYGYTF. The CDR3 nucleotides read TGTGCCAGCAGCTTAGACTCCTACGCAAGGTTCTATGGCTACACCTTC. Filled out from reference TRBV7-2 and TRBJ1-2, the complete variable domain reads GAGVSQSPSNKVTEKGKDVELRCDPISGHTALYWYRQSLGQGLEFLIYFQGNSAPDKSGLPSDRFSAERTGGSVSTLTIQRTQQEDSAVYLCASSLDSYARFYGYTFGSGTRLTVV.

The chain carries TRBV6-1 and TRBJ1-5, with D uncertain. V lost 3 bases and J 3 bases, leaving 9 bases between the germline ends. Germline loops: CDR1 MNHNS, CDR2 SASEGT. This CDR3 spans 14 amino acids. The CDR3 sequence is CASSEAWANQPQHF. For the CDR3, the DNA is TGTGCCAGCAGTGAGGCCTGGGCCAATCAGCCCCAGCATTTT.

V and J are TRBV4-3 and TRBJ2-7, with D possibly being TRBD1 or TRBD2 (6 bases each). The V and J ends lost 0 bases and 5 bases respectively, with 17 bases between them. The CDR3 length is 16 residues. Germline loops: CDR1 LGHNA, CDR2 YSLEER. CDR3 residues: CASSQDLEGGGHEQYF. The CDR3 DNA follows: TGCGCCAGCAGCCAAGATTTAGAGGGGGGCGGTCACGAGCAGTACTTC.

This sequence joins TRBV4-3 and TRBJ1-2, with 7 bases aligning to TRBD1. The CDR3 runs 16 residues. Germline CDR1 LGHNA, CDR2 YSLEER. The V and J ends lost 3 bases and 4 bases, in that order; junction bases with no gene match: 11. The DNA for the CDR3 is TGCGCCAGCAGCCAGAGCCCGGGGACAGCCTTCTATGGCTACACCTTC. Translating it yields CASSQSPGTAFYGYTF.

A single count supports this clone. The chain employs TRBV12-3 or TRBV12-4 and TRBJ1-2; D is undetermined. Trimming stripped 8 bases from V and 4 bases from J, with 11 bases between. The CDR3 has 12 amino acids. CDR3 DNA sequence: TGTGCCAGCTCTAGGGTAGGCTATGGCTACACCTTC. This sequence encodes CASSRVGYGYTF.

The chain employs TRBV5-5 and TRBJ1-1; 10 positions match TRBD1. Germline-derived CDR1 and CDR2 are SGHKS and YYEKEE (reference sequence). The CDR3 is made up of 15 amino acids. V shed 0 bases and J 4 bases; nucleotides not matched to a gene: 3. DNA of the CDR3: TGTGCCAGCAGCTTGGGACAGGGGGCAGGCACTGAAGCTTTCTTT. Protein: CASSLGQGAGTEAFF.

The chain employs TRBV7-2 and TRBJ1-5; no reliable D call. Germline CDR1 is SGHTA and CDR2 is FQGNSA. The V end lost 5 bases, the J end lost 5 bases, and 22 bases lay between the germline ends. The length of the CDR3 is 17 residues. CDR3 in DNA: TGTGCCAGCAGCGAAAGACTACAATTGGGTCGCGATCAGCCCCAGCATTTT. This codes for CASSERLQLGRDQPQHF.

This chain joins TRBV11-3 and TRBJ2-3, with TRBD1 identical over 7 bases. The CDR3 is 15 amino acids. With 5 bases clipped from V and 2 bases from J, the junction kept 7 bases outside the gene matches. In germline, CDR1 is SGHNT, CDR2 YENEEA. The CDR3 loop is CASSPRQGFTDTQYF. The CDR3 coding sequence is TGTGCCAGCAGCCCCAGACAGGGATTCACAGATACGCAGTATTTT.

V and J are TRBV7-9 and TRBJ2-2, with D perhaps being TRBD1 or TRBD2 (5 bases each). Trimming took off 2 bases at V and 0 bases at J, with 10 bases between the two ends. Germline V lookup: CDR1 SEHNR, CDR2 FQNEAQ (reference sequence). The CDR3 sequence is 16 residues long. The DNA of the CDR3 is TGTGCCAGCAGCTTATTTGGGGGATCGAACACCGGGGAGCTGTTTTTT. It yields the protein CASSLFGGSNTGELFF.

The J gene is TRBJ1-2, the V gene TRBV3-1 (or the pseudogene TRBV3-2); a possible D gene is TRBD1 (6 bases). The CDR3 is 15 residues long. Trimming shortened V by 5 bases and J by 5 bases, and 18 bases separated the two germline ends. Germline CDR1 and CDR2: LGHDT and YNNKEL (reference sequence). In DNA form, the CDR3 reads TGTGCCAGCAGCGGAAGAGGGCAGGGGAGGTATGGCTACACCTTC. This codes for CASSGRGQGRYGYTF.

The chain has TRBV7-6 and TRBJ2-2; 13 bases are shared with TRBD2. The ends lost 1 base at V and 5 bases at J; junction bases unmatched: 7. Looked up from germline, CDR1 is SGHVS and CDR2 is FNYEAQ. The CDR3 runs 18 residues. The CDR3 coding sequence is TGTGCCAGCAGCTTAGAGGGACTAGCGGGAATGCGGACCGGGGAGCTGTTTTTT. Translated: CASSLEGLAGMRTGELFF.

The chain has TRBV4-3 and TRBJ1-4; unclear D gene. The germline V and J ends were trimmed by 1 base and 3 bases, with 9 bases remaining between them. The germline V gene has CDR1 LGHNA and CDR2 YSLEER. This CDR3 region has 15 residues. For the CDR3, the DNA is TGCGCCAGCAGCCAAGCAGGAAGCCCTAATGAAAAACTGTTTTTT. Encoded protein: CASSQAGSPNEKLFF.

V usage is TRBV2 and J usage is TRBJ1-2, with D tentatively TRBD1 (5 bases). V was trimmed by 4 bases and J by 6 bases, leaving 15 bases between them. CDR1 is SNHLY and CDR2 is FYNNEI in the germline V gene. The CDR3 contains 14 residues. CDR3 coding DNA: TGTGCCAGCAGTGGAATGGGGCGTCTGGATGGCTACACCTTC. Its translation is CASSGMGRLDGYTF.

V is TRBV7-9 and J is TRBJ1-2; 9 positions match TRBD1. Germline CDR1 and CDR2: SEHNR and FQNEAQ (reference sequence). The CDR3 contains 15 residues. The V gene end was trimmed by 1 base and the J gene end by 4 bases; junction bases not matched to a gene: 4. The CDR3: CASSLGGQGRYGYTF. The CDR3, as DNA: TGTGCCAGCAGCTTAGGGGGACAGGGCCGCTATGGCTACACCTTC.

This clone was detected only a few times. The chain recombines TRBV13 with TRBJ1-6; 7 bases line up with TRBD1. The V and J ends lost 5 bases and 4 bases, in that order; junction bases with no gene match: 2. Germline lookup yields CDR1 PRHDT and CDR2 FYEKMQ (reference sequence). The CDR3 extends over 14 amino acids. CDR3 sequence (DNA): TGTGCCAGCAGCCCGGGACAGTATAATTCACCCCTCCACTTT. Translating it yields CASSPGQYNSPLHF.

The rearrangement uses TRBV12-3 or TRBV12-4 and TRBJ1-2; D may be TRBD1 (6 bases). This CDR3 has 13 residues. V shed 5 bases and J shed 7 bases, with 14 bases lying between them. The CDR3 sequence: CASSRPTGLGYTF. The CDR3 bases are TGTGCCAGCAGTCGTCCGACAGGTCTTGGCTACACCTTC.